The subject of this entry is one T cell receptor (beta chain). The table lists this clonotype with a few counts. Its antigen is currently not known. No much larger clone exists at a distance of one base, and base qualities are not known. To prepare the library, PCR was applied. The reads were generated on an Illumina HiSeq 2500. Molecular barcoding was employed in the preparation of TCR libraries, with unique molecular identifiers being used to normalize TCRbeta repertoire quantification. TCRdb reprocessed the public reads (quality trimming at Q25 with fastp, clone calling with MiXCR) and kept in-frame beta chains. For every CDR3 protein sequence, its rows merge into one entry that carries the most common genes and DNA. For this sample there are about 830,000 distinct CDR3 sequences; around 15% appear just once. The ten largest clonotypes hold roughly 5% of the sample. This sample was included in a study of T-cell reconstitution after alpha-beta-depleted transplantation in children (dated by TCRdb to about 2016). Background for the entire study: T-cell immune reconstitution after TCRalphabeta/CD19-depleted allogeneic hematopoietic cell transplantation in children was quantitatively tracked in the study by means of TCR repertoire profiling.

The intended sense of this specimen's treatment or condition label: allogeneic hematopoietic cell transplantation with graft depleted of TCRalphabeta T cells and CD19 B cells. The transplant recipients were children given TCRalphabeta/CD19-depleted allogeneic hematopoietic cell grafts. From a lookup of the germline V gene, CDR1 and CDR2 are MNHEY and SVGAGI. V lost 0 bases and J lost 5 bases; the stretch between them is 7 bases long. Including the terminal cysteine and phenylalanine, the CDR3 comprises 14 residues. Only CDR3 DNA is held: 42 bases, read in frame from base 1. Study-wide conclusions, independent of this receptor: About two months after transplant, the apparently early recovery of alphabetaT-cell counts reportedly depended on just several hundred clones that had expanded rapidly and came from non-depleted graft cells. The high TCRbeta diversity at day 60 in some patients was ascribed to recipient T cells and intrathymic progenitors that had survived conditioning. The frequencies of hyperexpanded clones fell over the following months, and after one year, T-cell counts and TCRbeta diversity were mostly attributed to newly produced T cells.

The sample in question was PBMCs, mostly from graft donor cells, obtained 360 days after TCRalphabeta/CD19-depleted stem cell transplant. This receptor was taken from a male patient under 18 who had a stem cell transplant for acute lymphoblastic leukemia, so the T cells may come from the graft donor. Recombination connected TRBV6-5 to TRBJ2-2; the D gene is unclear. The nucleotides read TGTGCCAGCAGTTACTCTGACCCGACCGGGGAGCTGTTTTTT. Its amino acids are CASSYSDPTGELFF.